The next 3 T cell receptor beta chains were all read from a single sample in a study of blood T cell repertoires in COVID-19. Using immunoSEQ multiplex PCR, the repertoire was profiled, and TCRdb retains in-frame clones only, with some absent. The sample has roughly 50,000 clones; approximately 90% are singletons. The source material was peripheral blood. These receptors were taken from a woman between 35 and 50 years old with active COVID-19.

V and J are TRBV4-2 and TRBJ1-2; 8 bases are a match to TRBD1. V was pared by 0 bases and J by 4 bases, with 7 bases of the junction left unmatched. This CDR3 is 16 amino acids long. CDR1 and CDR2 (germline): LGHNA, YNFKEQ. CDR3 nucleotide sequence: TGTGCCAGCAGCCAAGAAGGGACAGGCCCTGCCTATGGCTACACCTTC. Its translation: CASSQEGTGPAYGYTF.

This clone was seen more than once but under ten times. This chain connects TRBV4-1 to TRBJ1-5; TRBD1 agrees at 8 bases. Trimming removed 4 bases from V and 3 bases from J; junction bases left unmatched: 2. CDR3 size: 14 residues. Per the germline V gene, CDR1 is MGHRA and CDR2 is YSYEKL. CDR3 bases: TGCGCCAGCAGCCCACAGGGGGTCAATCAGCCCCAGCATTTT. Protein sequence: CASSPQGVNQPQHF.

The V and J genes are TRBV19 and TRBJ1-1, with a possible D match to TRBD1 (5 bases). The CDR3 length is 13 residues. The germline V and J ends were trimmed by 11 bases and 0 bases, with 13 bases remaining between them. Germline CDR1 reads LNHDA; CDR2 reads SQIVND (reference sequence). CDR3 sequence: CAQRGSLNTEAFF. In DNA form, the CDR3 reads TGTGCCCAACGGGGGTCTCTGAACACTGAAGCTTTCTTT.